Below, one TCR beta chain is given with its context. Its antigen is not known. The sample originates from a study of PD-1 blockade in mismatch repair-deficient tumors. Study background: Patients had 12 to 13 mismatch repair-deficient cancer types and were previously treated and progressing. General study points: 142 unique blood TCRs came from expansion to three of seven peptides. After pembrolizumab, tumor-resident clones rose rapidly, then generally contracted before radiologic responses.

Regarding time point: roughly 10-day in vitro stimulation with candidate neoantigen peptide 2. An approximately nine-day in vitro culture was run per each of several reactive peptides. Germline loops: CDR1 SGHNT, CDR2 YYREEE (reference sequence). The CDR3 runs 15 residues. With V trimmed by 3 bases and J by 9 bases, 7 bases remained unmatched. The assay was immunoSEQ multiplex PCR, and TCRdb's table has in-frame clones only and misses some. The sample records roughly 10,000 clones, roughly 86% being singletons. The input for sequencing was cells cultured in vitro, taken from a patient treated with pembrolizumab. The chain is built from TRBV5-4 and TRBJ2-1; 12 nucleotides match TRBD1. This clonotype was sampled from an adult with mismatch repair-deficient cancer. The CDR3 nucleotides read TGTGCCAGCAGCTCTCCGGGACAGGGGGCTTTTGAGCAGTTCTTC. Translation: CASSSPGQGAFEQFF.